One and the same sample provided the 15 T cell receptor beta chains below, sequenced in a study of blood T cell repertoires in COVID-19. Profiling relied on immunoSEQ multiplex PCR, and the TCRdb table lists in-frame clones only, not all of them. The table shows about 190,000 clones, with over 75% occurring only once. Sequencing input: peripheral blood. These TCRs come from a woman over 75 with active or convalescent COVID-19.

The chain has TRBV7-2 and TRBJ2-2; D is unclear. The CDR3 sequence is 17 residues long. The V gene's germline CDR1 is SGHTA and CDR2 FQGNSA. The V and J ends lost 2 bases and 0 bases respectively, with 13 bases between them. The CDR3 sequence: CASSLRLAGANTGELFF. CDR3 in DNA: TGTGCCAGCAGCTTACGTTTGGCAGGCGCGAACACCGGGGAGCTGTTTTTT.

This chain uses TRBV6-6 with TRBJ2-2, with 7 bases identical to TRBD1. Unmatched junction bases numbered 6, after V lost 11 bases and J lost 3 bases. The CDR3 totals 13 residues. Germline CDR1 is MNHNY and CDR2 is SVGAGI (reference sequence). CDR3 amino acids: CAVSGTDTGELFF. DNA of the CDR3: TGTGCCGTCTCCGGGACAGACACCGGGGAGCTGTTTTTT.

This clone was counted only a few times. The chain combines TRBV6-5 with TRBJ1-1; weak D call: TRBD1 (6 bases). Deletions cut 5 bases from V and 3 bases from J, with 13 bases between. The CDR3 length is 14 residues. Germline V gene data show CDR1 as MNHEY and CDR2 as SVGAGI. The CDR3 coding sequence is TGTGCCAGCAGTACAGGGTATAGGTACACTGAAGCTTTCTTT. Its translation is CASSTGYRYTEAFF.

The chain employs TRBV4-3 and TRBJ1-6; a possible D gene is TRBD1 (6 bases). V lost 4 bases and J 4 bases, leaving 11 bases between the germline ends. The V gene's germline CDR1 is LGHNA and CDR2 YSLEER. CDR3 size: 15 residues. As DNA, the CDR3 is TGCGCCAGCAGCCCGGACAGACTTTATAATTCACCCCTCCACTTT. Its protein is CASSPDRLYNSPLHF.

The chain recombines TRBV15 with TRBJ1-1; D is perhaps TRBD1 (6 bases). Trimming took 4 bases from V and 3 from J, leaving 12 bases between them. This CDR3 has 14 amino acids. Germline V gives CDR1 LNHNV, CDR2 YYDKDF (reference sequence). CDR3 nucleotides: TGTGCCACCAGCACCTACAGGGTTCACACTGAAGCTTTCTTT. This sequence encodes CATSTYRVHTEAFF.

The V call is TRBV5-1, the J call TRBJ2-7, with 7 bases that match TRBD1. CDR1 is SGHRS, CDR2 YFSETQ, per germline. V shed 5 bases and J 0 bases; nucleotides not matched to a gene: 11. The CDR3 sequence is 16 residues long. Here the CDR3 reads CASSPTGQANSYEQYF. CDR3 sequence (DNA): TGCGCCAGCAGTCCGACCGGACAGGCGAACTCCTACGAGCAGTACTTC. The full variable domain, with the rest looked up from reference TRBV5-1 and TRBJ2-7, is KAGVTQTPRYLIKTRGQQVTLSCSPISGHRSVSWYQQTPGQGLQFLFEYFSETQRNKGNFPGRFSGRQFSNSRSEMNVSTLELGDSALYLCASSPTGQANSYEQYFGPGTRLTVT.

The CDR3 here is CASSQDSSGGFSYNEQFF. DNA of the CDR3: TGTGCCAGCAGCCAAGATTCGAGCGGGGGTTTCTCCTACAATGAGCAGTTCTTC. V gene TRBV4-2 combines with J gene TRBJ2-1, with 8 bases fitting TRBD2. From germline, CDR1 is LGHNA and CDR2 YNFKEQ. Trimming cost V 0 bases and J 0 bases; bases outside gene matches: 7. The CDR3 has 18 amino acids.

The genes are TRBV20-1 and TRBJ2-7; TRBD1 aligns across 10 bases. After removal of 3 bases from V and 6 bases from J, the junction contained 8 bases not matched to a gene. The germline V gene encodes CDR1 DFQATT and CDR2 SNEGSKA (reference sequence). The CDR3 totals 14 residues. CDR3: CSASWTGGTVEQYF. In DNA form, the CDR3 reads TGCAGTGCTAGTTGGACAGGGGGAACGGTCGAGCAGTACTTC.

The chain is built from TRBV7-7 and TRBJ2-3; D possibly corresponds to TRBD2 (5 bases). The germline gives CDR1 SSHAT, CDR2 FNYEAQ (reference sequence). This CDR3 has 15 amino acids. V lost 1 base, J lost 5 bases, and 13 bases lay in between. DNA of the CDR3: TGTGCCAGCAGCTTAGACGGAGCGGAGCTAGATACGCAGTATTTT. It specifies CASSLDGAELDTQYF. The whole variable domain, remainder taken from reference TRBV7-7 and TRBJ2-3, is GAGVSQSPRYKVTKRGQDVTLRCDPISSHATLYWYQQALGQGPEFLTYFNYEAQPDKSGLPSDRFSAERPEGSISTLTIQRTEQRDSAMYRCASSLDGAELDTQYFGPGTRLTVL.

The chain couples TRBV19 to TRBJ1-2; no firm D call. Trimming left V 3 bases short and J 1 base short, with 12 bases between. Germline CDR1 and CDR2: LNHDA and SQIVND (reference sequence). The CDR3 totals 15 residues. The CDR3 region has the DNA TGTGCCAGTAGTATGGTTACACCTTTTAACTATGGCTACACCTTC. Translating it yields CASSMVTPFNYGYTF.

The chain combines TRBV5-1 with TRBJ1-1, with 8 nucleotides matching TRBD1. CDR1 and CDR2 (germline): SGHRS, YFSETQ. The junction had 10 bases not matched to a gene; V was cut back by 4 bases and J by 5 bases. The CDR3 is made up of 15 amino acids. The CDR3 here is CASSPSGQEETEAFF. The DNA for the CDR3 is TGCGCCAGCAGCCCGTCGGGACAGGAAGAGACTGAAGCTTTCTTT.

This sequence joins TRBV28 and TRBJ2-1; perhaps TRBD1 as D (7 bases). Germline V CDR1 and CDR2: MDHEN, SYDVKM. Trimming cost V 7 bases and J 6 bases, with 16 bases left between them. CDR3 length equals 14 residues. This chain's CDR3 is CASNSGGRGNEQFF. The CDR3 DNA is TGTGCCAGCAACTCAGGGGGGAGAGGCAATGAGCAGTTCTTC. The full variable domain, its missing parts supplied by reference TRBV28 and TRBJ2-1, is DVKVTQSSRYLVKRTGEKVFLECVQDMDHENMFWYRQDPGLGLRLIYFSYDVKMKEKGDIPEGYSVSREKKERFSLILESASTNQTSMYLCASNSGGRGNEQFFGPGTRLTVL.

A remark on this clone: At one end, the junction sequence differs from germline, possibly due to a read error. The chain has TRBV7-9 and TRBJ2-2; possibly TRBD2 for D (6 bases). Per the germline V gene, CDR1 is SEHNR and CDR2 is FQNEAQ (reference sequence). This CDR3 comprises 11 residues. The CDR3: CASRNTGGLFF. CDR3 DNA sequence: TGTGCCAGCAGAAACACCGGGGGGCTGTTTTTT.

This chain joins TRBV5-8 and TRBJ1-1; D gene unclear. This CDR3 is 15 amino acids long. CDR1 and CDR2 from the germline V gene are SGHTS and YDEGEE. Deletions cut 4 bases from V and 1 base from J, with 14 bases between. The CDR3 bases are TGTGCCAGCAGCCCTAACGGGGTTTGGAACACTGAAGCTTTCTTT. Amino acids: CASSPNGVWNTEAFF.

As for this clone: A junction end diverges from the germline sequence, so it may reflect a read error. The chain employs TRBV6-2 or TRBV6-3 and TRBJ2-7, with 7 bases aligning to TRBD1. The CDR3 is 13 residues long. Per germline, CDR1 MNHEY and CDR2 SVGEGT. The CDR3 reads CASSYEGATGWDF. In DNA, the CDR3 is TGTGCCAGCAGTTATGAGGGGGCCACGGGTTGGGACTTC.